Listed here are 4 T cell receptor beta chains from one sample, sequenced in a study of T cell responses to AZD1222 COVID-19 vaccine. Assay: immunoSEQ multiplex PCR; the TCRdb copy retains only in-frame clones and omits some. Among about 160,000 clones listed, roughly 90% were seen once. Sequenced here: peripheral blood, sampled 28 days after the second AZD1222 dose. The receptors originated from an adult who received the AZD1222 COVID-19 vaccine.

The chain carries TRBV18 and TRBJ1-1, with D perhaps matching TRBD1 (6 bases). V was trimmed by 1 base and J by 3 bases, leaving 30 bases between them. The germline V gene has CDR1 KGHSH and CDR2 LQKENI. The CDR3 runs 21 residues. Here the CDR3 DNA reads TGTGCCAGCTCACCACTGGACAGTTCAGTTGGAGCGGCCCTTCCGGACACTGAAGCTTTCTTT. Translated: CASSPLDSSVGAALPDTEAFF. The full variable domain, in which reference TRBV18 and TRBJ1-1 provide the parts outside the CDR3, is NAGVMQNPRHLVRRRGQEARLRCSPMKGHSHVYWYRQLPEEGLKFMVYLQKENIIDESGMPKERFSAEFPKEGPSILRIQQVVRGDSAAYFCASSPLDSSVGAALPDTEAFFGQGTRLTVV.

This clone was counted a single time. In nucleotides, the CDR3 is TGTGCCAGCAGCCAAGATTGGGGAAACGAGGGTAATCAGCCCCAGCATTTT. It yields the protein CASSQDWGNEGNQPQHF. The V gene is TRBV14, the J gene TRBJ1-5; D not resolved. Per germline, CDR1 SGHDN and CDR2 FVKESK. V was clipped by 0 bases and J by 4 bases, with 16 bases between them. The CDR3 is made up of 17 amino acids.

This rearrangement joins TRBV6-5 to TRBJ1-6; TRBD1 might be the D (5 bases). This CDR3 has 13 amino acids. V lost 6 bases and J 9 bases, leaving 12 bases between the germline ends. The germline V gene has CDR1 MNHEY and CDR2 SVGAGI. CDR3 DNA: TGTGCCAGCAGAGGGACCCGGGGTTCACCCCTCCACTTT. Amino acid sequence: CASRGTRGSPLHF.

The chain joins TRBV5-6 to TRBJ1-2; 9 positions match TRBD1. V dropped 3 bases and J dropped 6; count of bases not matched to a gene: 6. Germline CDR1 SGHDT, CDR2 YYEEEE. There are 14 residues in the CDR3. CDR3 bases: TGTGCCAGCAGCTACGGGACAGGGAAAGATGGCTACACCTTC. Protein product: CASSYGTGKDGYTF.